This note documents a single T cell receptor (beta chain) sequence. Random hexamers were used to reverse transcribe the RNA input (about 0.45 to 1 ug). The immunoSEQ assay covered 54 Vbeta and 13 Jbeta segments for CDR3. TCRdb reanalysed the immunoSEQ multiplex PCR reads using MiXCR and keeps one entry per CDR3 protein. This table has about 180,000 distinct CDR3 sequences, roughly 96% appearing once. The sample belongs to a study of CD8 T cells in Susac syndrome. CD8+ and CD4+ T cells taken from blood had their TCR beta sequenced. The study used treatment-naive patients who had stable or active relapsing-remitting disease as multiple sclerosis controls. Germline assignment: CDR1 SGDLS and CDR2 YYNGEE. The CDR3 runs 16 residues. V was trimmed by 4 bases and J by 5 bases, leaving 20 bases between them.

Sequencing was carried out using CD8+ T cells from PBMCs. This clonotype originated in a human donor with multiple sclerosis. This chain links TRBV9 with TRBJ2-3; no clear D. The CDR3 DNA is TGTGCCAGCAGCCCCCCTACGAATGTGGTGATAGATACGCAGTATTTT. It encodes CASSPPTNVVIDTQYF.